The 18 T cell receptor beta chains below all came from one sample that was sequenced in a study of T cell responses to AZD1222 COVID-19 vaccine. The assay was immunoSEQ multiplex PCR, and TCRdb's table has in-frame clones only and misses some. Altogether about 120,000 clones are present, roughly 88% being singletons, with the ten largest covering about 10%. The starting material was peripheral blood, obtained on day 0 of AZD1222 vaccination. These receptors came from an adult in good health.

The V gene is TRBV12-3 or TRBV12-4, the J gene TRBJ1-1; no clear D. The CDR3 runs to 13 residues. The V end was cut by 3 bases, the J end by 4 bases, with 9 bases between. The CDR3 sequence is CASSFVPGTEAFF. In DNA, the CDR3 is TGTGCCAGCAGTTTTGTTCCGGGCACTGAAGCTTTCTTT.

This chain joins TRBV3-1 (or the pseudogene TRBV3-2) and TRBJ1-2, with D possibly being TRBD1 (6 bases). The germline V and J ends were trimmed by 4 bases and 4 bases, with 19 bases remaining between them. This CDR3 spans 16 amino acids. Germline CDR1 reads LGHDT; CDR2 reads YNNKEL (reference sequence). The CDR3 nucleotides are TGTGCCAGCAGCCCCTCAGCCGCTACAGGGAGCTATGGCTACACCTTC. Its translation: CASSPSAATGSYGYTF.

This chain connects TRBV13 to TRBJ2-1, with TRBD2 identical over 9 bases. This CDR3 has 17 amino acids. V dropped 5 bases and J dropped 8; count of bases not matched to a gene: 16. Germline V gene sequence: CDR1 PRHDT, CDR2 FYEKMQ (reference sequence). CDR3 loop: CASSGRTSVILQDEQFF. CDR3 nucleotide sequence: TGTGCCAGCAGCGGCAGGACTAGCGTGATCCTACAGGATGAGCAGTTCTTC.

This chain uses TRBV7-8 with TRBJ1-4; TRBD1 agrees at 8 bases. CDR1 is SGHVS, CDR2 FQNEAQ, per germline. V shed 1 base and J 1 base; nucleotides not matched to a gene: 5. This CDR3 spans 17 amino acids. The CDR3 loop is CASSLVAGGGTNEKLFF. CDR3 nucleotide sequence: TGTGCCAGCAGCTTAGTAGCAGGGGGCGGAACTAATGAAAAACTGTTTTTT.

This chain links TRBV15 with TRBJ1-1, with D tentatively TRBD1 (5 bases). The CDR3 contains 13 residues. Trimming pared 0 bases from V and 7 bases from J, leaving 9 bases between. CDR1 and CDR2 (germline): LNHNV, YYDKDF (reference sequence). CDR3 sequence reads: CATSRDRADEAFF. The CDR3 nucleotides are TGTGCCACCAGCAGAGACAGGGCTGATGAAGCTTTCTTT.

This clone was detected once. CDR3 nucleotides: TGTGCCAGCAGCTTAGAAACCCCCTACGAGCAGTACTTC. Protein product: CASSLETPYEQYF. This chain joins TRBV5-6 and TRBJ2-7; D gene ambiguous. V was pared by 2 bases and J by 2 bases, with 8 bases between. In germline, CDR1 is SGHDT, CDR2 YYEEEE. The CDR3 has 13 amino acids.

V usage is TRBV7-2 and J usage is TRBJ2-7, with D maybe TRBD2 (6 bases). The CDR3 has 16 residues. The germline V and J ends were trimmed by 5 bases and 0 bases, with 17 bases remaining between them. Per germline, CDR1 SGHTA and CDR2 FQGNSA. The CDR3 region is CASSLGLAKSSYEQYF. CDR3 DNA sequence: TGTGCCAGCAGCCTTGGGCTAGCGAAAAGCTCCTACGAGCAGTACTTC.

The chain couples TRBV5-6 to TRBJ1-1, with a tentative D call TRBD1 (5 bases). The length of the CDR3 is 14 residues. Trimming pared 0 bases from V and 3 bases from J, leaving 9 bases between. Germline values: CDR1 SGHDT, CDR2 YYEEEE. The CDR3 DNA sequence: TGTGCCAGCAGCTTGGTCCGACAGTACACTGAAGCTTTCTTT. Protein sequence: CASSLVRQYTEAFF. Together with reference TRBV5-6 and TRBJ1-1, the CDR3 gives the full variable domain: DAGVTQSPTHLIKTRGQQVTLRCSPKSGHDTVSWYQQALGQGPQFIFQYYEEEERQRGNFPDRFSGHQFPNYSSELNVNALLLGDSALYLCASSLVRQYTEAFFGQGTRLTVV.

J is TRBJ1-5 and V is TRBV18; no reliable D call. V was cut by 4 bases and J by 0 bases, with 13 bases left in between. In germline, CDR1 is KGHSH, CDR2 LQKENI. The CDR3 is 16 amino acids. CDR3: CASSRAEANSNQPQHF. CDR3 DNA: TGTGCCAGCTCACGGGCCGAGGCGAATAGCAATCAGCCCCAGCATTTT.

The chain links TRBV5-1 to TRBJ1-2; maybe TRBD1 (6 bases). CDR1 SGHRS and CDR2 YFSETQ come from the germline V gene. This CDR3 has 15 amino acids. V was pared by 0 bases and J by 1 base, with 10 bases between. The CDR3 sequence: CASSLGRGHNYGYTF. The CDR3 bases are TGCGCCAGCAGCTTGGGCAGGGGCCATAACTATGGCTACACCTTC.

The chain uses TRBV6-2 or TRBV6-3 and TRBJ1-1, with D tentatively TRBD1 (6 bases). Trimming left V 5 bases short and J 10 bases short, with 11 bases between. Germline loops: CDR1 MNHEY, CDR2 SVGEGT. This CDR3 is 11 amino acids long. CDR3 protein: CASSTGARAFF. For the CDR3, the DNA is TGTGCCAGCAGTACGGGGGCTCGAGCTTTCTTT.

This chain links TRBV18 with TRBJ1-2; possibly TRBD1 for D (5 bases). The CDR3 length is 16 residues. The V end was cut by 4 bases, the J end by 6 bases, with 21 bases between. Germline V CDR1 and CDR2: KGHSH, LQKENI. CDR3 region: CASSQTGGNAFDGYTF. The CDR3 DNA reads as TGTGCCAGCTCACAGACGGGGGGTAATGCCTTCGATGGCTACACCTTC.

J is TRBJ1-2 and V is TRBV7-2; D unresolved. Trimming took 5 bases from V and 5 from J, leaving 15 bases between them. CDR3 length: 14 residues. Per germline, CDR1 SGHTA and CDR2 FQGNSA. As DNA, the CDR3 is TGTGCCAGCAGCCCTTCTCAGGAAATGTATGGCTACACCTTC. Residues: CASSPSQEMYGYTF.

V usage is TRBV6-5 and J usage is TRBJ1-1, with 8 bases identical to TRBD1. V was clipped by 7 bases and J by 0 bases; unmatched bases: 7. The CDR3 spans 15 residues. The germline V gene has CDR1 MNHEY and CDR2 SVGAGI. The CDR3 region is CASNPSGGMNTEAFF. CDR3 DNA: TGTGCCAGCAATCCATCAGGGGGCATGAACACTGAAGCTTTCTTT.

The rearrangement joins TRBV18 to TRBJ1-2; 9 bases fit TRBD1. Looked up from germline, CDR1 is KGHSH and CDR2 is LQKENI. V lost 6 bases, J lost 3 bases, and 8 bases stayed unmatched. There are 15 residues in the CDR3. The CDR3 coding sequence is TGTGCCAGCTCCGTCCCGGGACAGGGCCACTATGGCTACACCTTC. Translation gives CASSVPGQGHYGYTF.

The chain is built from TRBV12-3 or TRBV12-4 and TRBJ1-2; D may be TRBD1 (5 bases). This CDR3 spans 13 amino acids. V was trimmed by 5 bases and J by 4 bases, leaving 11 bases between them. CDR3 residues: CASSMSGFYGYTF. The CDR3 DNA follows: TGTGCCAGCAGTATGTCAGGGTTCTATGGCTACACCTTC.

The chain uses TRBV5-1 and TRBJ1-1; a possible D gene is TRBD1 (6 bases). The CDR3 contains 15 residues. Trimming took 4 bases from V and 2 from J, leaving 15 bases between them. Looked up from germline, CDR1 is SGHRS and CDR2 is YFSETQ. The CDR3 region has the DNA TGCGCCAGCAGCGCTGGACAGACGTACAACACTGAAGCTTTCTTT. It translates to CASSAGQTYNTEAFF.

The chain carries TRBV9 and TRBJ2-3; D remains unclear. The CDR3 is made up of 14 amino acids. V lost 4 bases to trimming and J lost 2 bases, with 11 bases between them. Germline CDR1 reads SGDLS; CDR2 reads YYNGEE. The CDR3 is CASSSFGPTDTQYF. Here the CDR3 DNA reads TGTGCCAGCAGCTCGTTCGGGCCCACAGATACGCAGTATTTT.